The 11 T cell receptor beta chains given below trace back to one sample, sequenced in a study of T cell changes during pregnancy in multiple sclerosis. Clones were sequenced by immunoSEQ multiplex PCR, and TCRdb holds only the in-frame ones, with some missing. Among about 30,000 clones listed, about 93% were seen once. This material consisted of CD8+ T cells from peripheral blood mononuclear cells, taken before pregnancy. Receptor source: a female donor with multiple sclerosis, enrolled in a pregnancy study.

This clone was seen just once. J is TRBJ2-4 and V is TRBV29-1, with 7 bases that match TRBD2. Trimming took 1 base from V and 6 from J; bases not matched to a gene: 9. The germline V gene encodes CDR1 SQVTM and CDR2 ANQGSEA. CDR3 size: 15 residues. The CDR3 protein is CSVEGLLADGNIQYF. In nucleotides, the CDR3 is TGCAGCGTTGAAGGCCTTCTAGCGGATGGAAACATTCAGTACTTC.

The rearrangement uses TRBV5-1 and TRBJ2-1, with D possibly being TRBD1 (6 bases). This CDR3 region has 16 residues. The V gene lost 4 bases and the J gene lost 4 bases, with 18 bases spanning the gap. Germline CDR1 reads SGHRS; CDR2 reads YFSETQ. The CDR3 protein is CASSGRGDRPYNEQFF. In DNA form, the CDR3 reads TGCGCCAGCAGCGGGCGTGGTGACAGGCCTTACAATGAGCAGTTCTTC. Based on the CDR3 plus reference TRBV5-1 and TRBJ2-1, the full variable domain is KAGVTQTPRYLIKTRGQQVTLSCSPISGHRSVSWYQQTPGQGLQFLFEYFSETQRNKGNFPGRFSGRQFSNSRSEMNVSTLELGDSALYLCASSGRGDRPYNEQFFGPGTRLTVL.

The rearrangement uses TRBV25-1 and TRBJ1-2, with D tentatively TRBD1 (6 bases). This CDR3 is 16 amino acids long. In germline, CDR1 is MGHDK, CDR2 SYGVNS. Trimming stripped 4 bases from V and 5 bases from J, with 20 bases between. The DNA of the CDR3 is TGTGCCAGCAGTGTCCCCAGGGGAGATGGGCCATATGGCTACACCTTC. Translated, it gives CASSVPRGDGPYGYTF.

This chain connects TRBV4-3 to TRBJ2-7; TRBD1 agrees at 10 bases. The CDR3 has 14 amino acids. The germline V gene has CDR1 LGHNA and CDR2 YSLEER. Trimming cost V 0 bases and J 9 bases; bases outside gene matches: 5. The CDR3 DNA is TGCGCCAGCAGCCAAGATCAGGGACAGGGGATGCAGTACTTC. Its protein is CASSQDQGQGMQYF.

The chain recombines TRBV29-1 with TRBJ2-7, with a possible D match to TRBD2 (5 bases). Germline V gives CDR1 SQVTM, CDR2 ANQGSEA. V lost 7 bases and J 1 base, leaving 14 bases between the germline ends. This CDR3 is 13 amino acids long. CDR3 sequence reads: CSAVSGMSYEQYF. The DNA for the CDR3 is TGCAGCGCTGTTTCCGGGATGTCCTACGAGCAGTACTTC.

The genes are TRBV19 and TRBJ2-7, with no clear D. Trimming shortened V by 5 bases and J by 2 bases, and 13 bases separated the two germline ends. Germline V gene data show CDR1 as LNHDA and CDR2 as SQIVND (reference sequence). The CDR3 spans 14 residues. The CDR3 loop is CASSPRYFPYEQYF. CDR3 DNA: TGTGCCAGTAGTCCTAGATACTTCCCCTACGAGCAGTACTTC.

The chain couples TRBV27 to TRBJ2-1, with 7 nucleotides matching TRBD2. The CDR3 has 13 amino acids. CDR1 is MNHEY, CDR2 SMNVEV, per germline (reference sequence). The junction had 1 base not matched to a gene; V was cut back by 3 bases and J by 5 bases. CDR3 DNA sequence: TGTGCCAGCAGTTTTACTAGCGACAATGAGCAGTTCTTC. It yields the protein CASSFTSDNEQFF.

The CDR3 DNA sequence: TGTGCCAGCAGCGCCCCAGGACAGGGATTAAACGAGCAGTACTTC. Its protein is CASSAPGQGLNEQYF. V gene TRBV7-9 combines with J gene TRBJ2-5, with TRBD1 identical over 8 bases. The DNA end favors TRBJ2-7, so the J call may be wrong. The CDR3 has 15 amino acids. Germline V lookup: CDR1 SEHNR, CDR2 FQNEAQ (reference sequence).

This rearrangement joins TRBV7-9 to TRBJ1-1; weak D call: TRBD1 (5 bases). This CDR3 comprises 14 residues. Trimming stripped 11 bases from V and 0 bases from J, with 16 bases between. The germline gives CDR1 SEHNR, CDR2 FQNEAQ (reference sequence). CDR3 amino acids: CAQTIQDMNTEAFF. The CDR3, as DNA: TGTGCCCAAACGATACAGGATATGAACACTGAAGCTTTCTTT.

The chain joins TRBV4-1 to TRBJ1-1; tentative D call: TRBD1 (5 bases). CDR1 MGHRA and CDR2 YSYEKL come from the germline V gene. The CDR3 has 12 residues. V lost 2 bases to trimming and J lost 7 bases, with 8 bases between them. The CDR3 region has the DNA TGCGCCAGCAGCCAAAGACAGAATGAAGCTTTCTTT. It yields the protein CASSQRQNEAFF.

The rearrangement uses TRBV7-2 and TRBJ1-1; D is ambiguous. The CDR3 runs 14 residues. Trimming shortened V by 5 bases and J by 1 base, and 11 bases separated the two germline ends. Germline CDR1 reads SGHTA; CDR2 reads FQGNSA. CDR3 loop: CASSLRGPNTEAFF. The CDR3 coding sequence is TGTGCCAGCAGCCTTAGAGGTCCGAACACTGAAGCTTTCTTT.